This T cell receptor beta chain was sequenced during a study of blood T cell repertoires in COVID-19. Study-wide context: Italy, Spain and the United States were the sources of the convalescent and acute COVID-19 samples.

The germline gives CDR1 KGHSH, CDR2 LQKENI. The CDR3 consists of 15 residues. V lost 2 bases to trimming and J lost 0 bases, with 8 bases between them. Authors' methods: The assay estimated nucleated cells by amplifying reference gene primers. Some clones are missing from TCRdb's copy, which holds only in-frame ones; the method was immunoSEQ multiplex PCR. The DNA gave D and trimming, while V, J and clone size come from that table. The data show 100,000 to 150,000 clones, around nine tenths seen once. The chain combines TRBV18 with TRBJ2-1; D perhaps matches TRBD2 (6 bases). This sequence originates from a woman aged 80 or older with acute or convalescent COVID-19. Sequenced input: peripheral blood. CDR3 sequence: CASSPTSYSYNEQFF. The CDR3 DNA is TGTGCCAGCTCACCAACTAGCTACTCCTACAATGAGCAGTTCTTC.